This T cell receptor beta chain is drawn from a study of T cell changes during pregnancy in multiple sclerosis. Between the trimmed V and J ends, which lost 8 bases and 8 bases, there was a span of 9 bases. This CDR3 comprises 10 residues. CDR1 is MNHEY and CDR2 is SMNVEV in the germline V gene (reference sequence). Profiled with immunoSEQ multiplex PCR; TCRdb holds only in-frame clones, not every one. The table shows 50,000 or so clones, with roughly nine tenths occurring only once. The J gene is TRBJ1-1, the V gene TRBV27; maybe TRBD1 (5 bases). The specimen comprised CD8+ T cells from peripheral blood mononuclear cells, sampled in the second trimester of pregnancy. The sequence derives from a female donor with multiple sclerosis, enrolled in a pregnancy study. The CDR3 nucleotides read TGTGCCAGCGGGGCCCGGGAAGCTTTCTTT. This gives the protein CASGAREAFF.